This TCR beta chain came from a study of identical twins (dated by TCRdb to 2016 to 2017). For the wider study: TCR alpha and beta repertoires from monozygotic twins, unrelated adults of various ages and cord blood were deep-sequenced to test whether fetal clonotypes persist. To rule out contamination, replicate twin experiments were performed at different times with different library preparation protocols. The research as a whole found: Fewer insertions were carried by abundant cord blood beta clonotypes; a weaker similar trend was observed in young adult naive repertoires, while no such trend was observed in memory repertoires. Recombination models systematically underestimated out-of-frame TCR alpha sharing in monozygotic twins but agreed with sharing between unrelated individuals. The excess sharing between twins in beta out-of-frame sequences was weaker because fewer shared sequences reduced the signal-to-noise ratio. Out-of-frame TCR alpha sequences shared between twins showed an excess of low generation-probability sequences compared with coincidental sharing between unrelated individuals. Because the same donors could not be followed over many years, the conclusions depended on cross-sectional statistical analysis. Invariant T cells such as MAIT and iNKT could partly confound zero-insertion analyses, although diverse VJ usage argued against such confounding for most clonotypes.

The library was generated by 5' RACE. Sequencing was carried out with an Illumina HiSeq 2000. A universal primer binding site was added through template switching, and the final cDNA carried a unique molecular identifier so that TCR cDNA molecules could be counted accurately. First-strand cDNA for TCR alpha and beta chains was synthesized from specific primers in the conserved constant-segment region. To control for contamination, every cDNA library was double barcoded, receiving both a SMART-Mk sample barcode and Illumina barcodes. TruSeq adapter sequences along with Illumina sample barcodes were introduced in two successive PCR steps. The TCR alpha and beta cDNA libraries were sequenced on the Illumina HiSeq platform using custom primers. Regarding the original processing steps: MiGEC was used to process raw reads and extract unique molecular identifiers, and MiXCR was used to find CDR3 positions. Recombination models were inferred per individual with the repgenHMM and IGoR tools using an EM algorithm. The tcR package in R was used for shared clonotype analysis, with sharing normalized by the product of cloneset sizes. To study raw recombination without the effects of thymic and clonal selection, out-of-frame nonproductive sequences were analyzed. TCRdb ran its own pipeline on the public reads, namely fastp trimming at Q25 and MiXCR clone calling, and kept in-frame beta chains. Rows are unified per CDR3 protein, each entry keeping the most common DNA and genes. TCRdb's processing, not the authors' own work, is the source of the V and J calls. In all, the sample holds around 250,000 distinct CDR3 sequences, and about 12% of those were seen once. The biggest ten clones account for about 4.1% of the sample.

On this clonotype itself: The antigen it binds to is not known. The record has no base qualities; no much larger clone is one base away.

Trimming removed 6 bases from V and 3 bases from J, leaving 11 bases between the germline ends. The CDR3 contains 13 residues, cysteine and phenylalanine counted. CDR3 DNA is the only sequence kept; it has 39 bases, read in frame from the first base. Via the germline V gene (reference sequence), CDR1 is LGHDT and CDR2 YNNKEL. All donors were healthy Caucasians. Three pairs of female monozygotic twins, all aged about 18 to 30 years, were included in the twin cohort. Miltenyi CD45RO+ enrichment and human naive T-cell isolation kits were used to isolate memory (CD45RO+) and naive T cells from PBMC. These data were also filed under a second study, of yellow fever vaccine responses in identical twins. Reported in the second study: According to the authors, the vaccine-induced T cell response in identical twins seemed to be partly convergent and partly specific to each individual. In identical twins, the study followed T cell clones that responded to the vaccine with precision.

This chain is built from TRBV3-1 and TRBJ1-2; the D gene identity is not certain. Sequenced sample: memory (CD45RO+) T cells sorted from blood. Per the publication, the cell subset or site label means: CD45RO+ enriched T cells. The receptor was derived from a young woman in good health. The DNA is TGTGCCAGCAGACACAGTGGCGACTATGGCTACACCTTC. Translated, this gives CASRHSGDYGYTF.